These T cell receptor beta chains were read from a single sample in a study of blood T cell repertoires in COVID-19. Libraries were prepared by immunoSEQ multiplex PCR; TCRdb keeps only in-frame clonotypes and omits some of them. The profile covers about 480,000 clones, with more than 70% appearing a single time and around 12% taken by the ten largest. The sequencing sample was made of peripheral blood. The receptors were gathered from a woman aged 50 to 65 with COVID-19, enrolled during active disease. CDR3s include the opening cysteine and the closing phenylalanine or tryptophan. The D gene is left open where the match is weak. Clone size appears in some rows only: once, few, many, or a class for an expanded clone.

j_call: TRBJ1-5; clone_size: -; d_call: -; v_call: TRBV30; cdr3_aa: CAWPARQEQDNQPQHF; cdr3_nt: TGTGCCTGGCCGGCAAGACAGGAGCAGGACAATCAGCCCCAGCATTTT
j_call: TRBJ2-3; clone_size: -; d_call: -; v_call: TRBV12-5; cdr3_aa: CASGFGLNTDTQYF; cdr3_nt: TGTGCTAGTGGTTTTGGGCTCAACACAGATACGCAGTATTTT
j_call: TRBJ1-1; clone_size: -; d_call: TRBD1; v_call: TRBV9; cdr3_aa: CASSVRGQGTEAFF; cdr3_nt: TGTGCCAGCAGCGTCAGGGGGCAAGGGACTGAAGCTTTCTTT
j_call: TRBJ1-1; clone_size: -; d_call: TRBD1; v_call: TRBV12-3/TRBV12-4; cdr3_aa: CASSLSRQGEAFF; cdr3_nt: TGTGCCAGCAGTTTATCAAGACAGGGGGAAGCTTTCTTT
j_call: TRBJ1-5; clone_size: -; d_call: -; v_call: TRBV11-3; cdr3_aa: CASSLGNFQPQHF; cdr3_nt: TGTGCCAGCAGCTTAGGTAACTTCCAGCCCCAGCATTTT
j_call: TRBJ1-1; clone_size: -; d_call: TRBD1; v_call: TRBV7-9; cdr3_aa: CASSRQGAQGTEAFF; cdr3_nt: TGTGCCAGCAGCCGACAGGGGGCGCAGGGCACTGAAGCTTTCTTT
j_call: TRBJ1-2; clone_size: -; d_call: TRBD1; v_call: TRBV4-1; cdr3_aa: CASSQEAGGRGDLRDGYTF; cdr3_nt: TGCGCCAGCAGCCAAGAAGCAGGGGGTAGGGGAGACCTACGAGATGGCTACACCTTC
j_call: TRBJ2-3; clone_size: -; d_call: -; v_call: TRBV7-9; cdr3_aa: CASNSGVDTQYF; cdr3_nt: TGTGCCAGCAACTCGGGGGTAGATACGCAGTATTTT
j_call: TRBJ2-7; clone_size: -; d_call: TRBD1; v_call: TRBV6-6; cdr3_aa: CASSYLDRVREQYF; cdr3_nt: TGTGCCAGCAGTTACCTTGACAGGGTTCGGGAGCAGTACTTC
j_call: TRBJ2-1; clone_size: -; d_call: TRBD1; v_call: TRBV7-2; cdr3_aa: CASSLGQGNYNEQFF; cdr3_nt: TGTGCCAGCAGCTTAGGACAGGGCAATTACAATGAGCAGTTCTTC
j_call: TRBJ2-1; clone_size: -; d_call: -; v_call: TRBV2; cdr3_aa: CASTPAGANNEQFF; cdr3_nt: TGTGCCAGCACCCCGGCGGGGGCTAACAATGAGCAGTTCTTC
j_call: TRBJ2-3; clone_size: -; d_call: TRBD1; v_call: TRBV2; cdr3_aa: CAKNRGRSTDTQYF; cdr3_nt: TGTGCCAAAAACAGGGGGCGCAGCACAGATACGCAGTATTTT
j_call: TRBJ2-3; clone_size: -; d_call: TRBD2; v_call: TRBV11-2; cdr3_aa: CASSLNPSGVFTDTQYF; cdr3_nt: TGTGCCAGCAGCTTAAATCCTAGCGGGGTCTTCACAGATACGCAGTATTTT
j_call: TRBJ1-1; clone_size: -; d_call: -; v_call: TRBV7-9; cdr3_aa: CASSIPQGIQVGTEAFF; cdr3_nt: TGTGCCAGCAGCATCCCACAGGGTATTCAGGTAGGAACTGAAGCTTTCTTT
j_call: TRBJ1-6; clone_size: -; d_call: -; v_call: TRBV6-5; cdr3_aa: CASSRGHPYNSPLHF; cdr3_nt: TGTGCCAGCAGCCGGGGACACCCGTATAATTCACCCCTCCACTTT
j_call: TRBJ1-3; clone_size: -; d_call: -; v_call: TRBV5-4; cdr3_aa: CASSDIDRHYTIYF; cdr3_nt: TGTGCCAGCAGCGATATCGACAGGCATTACACCATATATTTT
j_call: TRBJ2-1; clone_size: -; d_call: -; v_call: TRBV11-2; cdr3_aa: CASSLQGAYNEQFF; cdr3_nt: TGTGCCAGCAGCTTACAGGGTGCCTACAATGAGCAGTTCTTC
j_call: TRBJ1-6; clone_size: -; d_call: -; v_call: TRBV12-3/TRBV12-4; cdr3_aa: CASSAGLFMTLHF; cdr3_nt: TGTGCCAGCAGTGCCGGACTATTTATGACCCTCCACTTT
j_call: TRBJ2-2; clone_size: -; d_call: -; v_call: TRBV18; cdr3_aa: CASLTRAANTGELFF; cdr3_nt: TGTGCCAGCCTAACACGAGCGGCGAACACCGGGGAGCTGTTTTTT
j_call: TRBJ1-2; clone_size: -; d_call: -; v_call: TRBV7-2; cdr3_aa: CASSPGYGYTF; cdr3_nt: TGTGCCAGCAGCCCCGGGTATGGCTACACCTTC
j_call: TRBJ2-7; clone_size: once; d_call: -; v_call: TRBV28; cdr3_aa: CASSLGGIGDEQYF; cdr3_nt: TGTGCCAGCAGTTTGGGAGGAATTGGGGACGAGCAGTACTTC
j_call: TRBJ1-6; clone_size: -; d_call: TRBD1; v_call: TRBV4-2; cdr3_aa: CASSEQGASPLHF; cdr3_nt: TGTGCCAGCAGCGAACAGGGGGCTTCACCCCTCCACTTT
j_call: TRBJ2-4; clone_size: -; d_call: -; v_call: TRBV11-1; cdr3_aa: CASSSDSTGRDIQYF; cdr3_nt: TGTGCCAGCAGCTCGGATTCCACAGGGAGGGACATTCAGTACTTC
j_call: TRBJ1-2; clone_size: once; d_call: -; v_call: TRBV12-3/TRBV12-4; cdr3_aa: CASSLARIYGYTF; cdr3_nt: TGTGCCAGCAGTTTAGCGAGGATCTATGGCTACACCTTC
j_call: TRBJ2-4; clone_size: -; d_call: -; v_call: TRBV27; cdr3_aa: CASSFSRVLNIQYF; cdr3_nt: TGTGCCAGCAGTTTTAGCAGGGTTTTGAACATTCAGTACTTC
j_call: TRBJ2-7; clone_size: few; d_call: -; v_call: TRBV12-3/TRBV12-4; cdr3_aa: CASSPSSYEQYF; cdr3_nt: TGTGCCAGCAGTCCGAGCTCCTACGAGCAGTACTTC
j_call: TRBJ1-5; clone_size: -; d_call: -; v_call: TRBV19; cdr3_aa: CASTSWDRGSNQPQHF; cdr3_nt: TGTGCCAGTACCTCCTGGGACCGGGGGAGCAATCAGCCCCAGCATTTT
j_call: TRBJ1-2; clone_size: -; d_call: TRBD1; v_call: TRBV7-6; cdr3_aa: CASTPQAGGGYGYTF; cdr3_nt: TGTGCCAGCACCCCCCAGGCAGGGGGAGGCTATGGCTACACCTTC
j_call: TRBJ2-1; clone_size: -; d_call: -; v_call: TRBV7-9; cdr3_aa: CASSPGRSLYNEQFF; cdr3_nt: TGTGCCAGCAGCCCCGGCCGGAGCCTATACAATGAGCAGTTCTTC
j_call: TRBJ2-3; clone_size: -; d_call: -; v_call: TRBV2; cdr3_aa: CASRPFVRGGADTQYF; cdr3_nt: TGTGCCAGCAGACCCTTTGTGCGTGGCGGGGCAGATACGCAGTATTTT
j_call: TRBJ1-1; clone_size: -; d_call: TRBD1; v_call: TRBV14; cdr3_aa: CASSQGQGIPEAFF; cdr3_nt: TGTGCCAGCAGCCAGGGACAGGGTATCCCTGAAGCTTTCTTT
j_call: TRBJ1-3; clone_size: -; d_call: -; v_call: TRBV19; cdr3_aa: CASQNGHRAGNTIYF; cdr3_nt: TGTGCCAGTCAAAATGGACATAGGGCTGGAAACACCATATATTTT
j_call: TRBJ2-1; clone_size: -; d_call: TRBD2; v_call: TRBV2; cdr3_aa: CASNRLAGVNNEQFF; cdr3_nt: TGTGCCAGCAATCGTCTAGCGGGGGTTAACAATGAGCAGTTCTTC
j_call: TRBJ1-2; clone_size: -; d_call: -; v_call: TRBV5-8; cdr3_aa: CASSFVAYGYTF; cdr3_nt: TGTGCCAGCAGCTTTGTAGCCTATGGCTACACCTTC
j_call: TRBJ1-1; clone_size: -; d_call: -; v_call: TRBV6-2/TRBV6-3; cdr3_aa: CASSRTVNTEAFF; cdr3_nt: TGTGCCAGCAGTCGGACAGTCAACACTGAAGCTTTCTTT
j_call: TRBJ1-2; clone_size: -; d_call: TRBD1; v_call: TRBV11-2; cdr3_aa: CASSLIGTAFDGYTF; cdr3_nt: TGTGCCAGCAGCTTAATCGGGACAGCCTTCGATGGCTACACCTTC
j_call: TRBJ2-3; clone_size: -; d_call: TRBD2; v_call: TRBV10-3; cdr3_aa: CASRLADTDTQYF; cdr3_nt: TGTGCCTCCCGACTAGCCGACACAGATACGCAGTATTTT
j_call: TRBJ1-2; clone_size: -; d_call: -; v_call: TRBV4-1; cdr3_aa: CASSQAEGANYGYTF; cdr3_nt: TGCGCCAGCAGCCAAGCGGAGGGAGCTAACTATGGCTACACCTTC
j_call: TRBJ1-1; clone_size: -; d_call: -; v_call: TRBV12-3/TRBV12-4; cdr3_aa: CASSTGLNTEAFF; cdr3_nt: TGTGCCAGCAGTACGGGATTAAACACTGAAGCTTTCTTT
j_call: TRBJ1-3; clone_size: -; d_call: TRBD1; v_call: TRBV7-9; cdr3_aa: CASSSGTGSGNTIYF; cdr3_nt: TGTGCCAGCAGCTCTGGGACAGGGTCTGGAAACACCATATATTTT
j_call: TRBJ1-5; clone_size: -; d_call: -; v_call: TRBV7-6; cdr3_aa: CASSPGGKSNQPQHF; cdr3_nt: TGTGCCAGCAGCCCCGGGGGGAAGAGCAATCAGCCCCAGCATTTT
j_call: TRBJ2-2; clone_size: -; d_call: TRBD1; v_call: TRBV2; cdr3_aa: CASRRFAGTGNTGELFF; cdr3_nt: TGTGCCAGCAGAAGATTTGCCGGGACAGGGAACACCGGGGAGCTGTTTTTT
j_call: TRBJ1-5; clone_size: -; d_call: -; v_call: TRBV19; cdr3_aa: CASTFMSFLSGRNQPQHF; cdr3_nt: TGTGCCAGTACCTTTATGAGCTTCCTTTCGGGTCGCAATCAGCCCCAGCATTTT
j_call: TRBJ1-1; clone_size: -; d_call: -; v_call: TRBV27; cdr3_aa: CASSYRPGGAEAFF; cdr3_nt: TGTGCCAGCAGTTACCGACCGGGGGGGGCTGAAGCTTTCTTT
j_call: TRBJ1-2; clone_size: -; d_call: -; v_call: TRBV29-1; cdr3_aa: CSVATGIANYGYTF; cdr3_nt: TGCAGCGTTGCAACAGGGATAGCTAACTATGGCTACACCTTC
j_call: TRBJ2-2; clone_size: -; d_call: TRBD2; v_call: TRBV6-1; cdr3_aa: CASSEDLAGGDTGELFF; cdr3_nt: TGTGCCAGCAGTGAAGACCTAGCGGGGGGCGACACCGGGGAGCTGTTTTTT
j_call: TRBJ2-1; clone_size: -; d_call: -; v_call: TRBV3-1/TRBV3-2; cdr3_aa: CASSRNGGGEQFF; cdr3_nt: TGTGCCAGCAGCCGCAATGGGGGAGGTGAGCAGTTCTTC
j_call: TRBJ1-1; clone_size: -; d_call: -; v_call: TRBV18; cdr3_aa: CASSPGRGAEAFF; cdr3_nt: TGTGCCAGCTCACCGGGGCGGGGAGCTGAAGCTTTCTTT
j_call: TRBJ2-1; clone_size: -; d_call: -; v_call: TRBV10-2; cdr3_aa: CASSEQGGGNEQFF; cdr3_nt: TGCGCCAGCAGTGAGCAGGGAGGGGGGAATGAGCAGTTCTTC
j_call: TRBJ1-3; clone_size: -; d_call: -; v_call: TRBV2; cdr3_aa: CASNTGRGNTIYF; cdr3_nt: TGTGCCAGCAATACAGGAAGGGGAAACACCATATATTTT
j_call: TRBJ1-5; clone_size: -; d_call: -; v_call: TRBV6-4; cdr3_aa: CASSVSGPQHF; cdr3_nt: TGTGCCAGCAGTGTATCCGGGCCCCAGCATTTT
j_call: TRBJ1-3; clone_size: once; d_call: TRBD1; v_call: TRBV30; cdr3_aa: CAWSVLGTGAGNTIYF; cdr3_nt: TGTGCCTGGAGTGTACTCGGGACAGGGGCTGGAAACACCATATATTTT
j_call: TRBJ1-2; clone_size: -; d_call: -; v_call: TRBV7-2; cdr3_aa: CASSLEGVRGYTF; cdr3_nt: TGTGCCAGCAGCTTAGAGGGAGTAAGGGGCTACACCTTC
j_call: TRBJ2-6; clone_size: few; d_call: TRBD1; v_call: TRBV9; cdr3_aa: CASSAKEGQGAPGANVLTF; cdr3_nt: TGTGCCAGCAGCGCCAAAGAGGGACAGGGGGCCCCTGGGGCCAACGTCCTGACTTTC
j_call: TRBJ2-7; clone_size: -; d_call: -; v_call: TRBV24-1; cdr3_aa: CATSDFSTGARGEQYF; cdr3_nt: TGTGCCACCAGTGATTTTAGTACGGGAGCTCGGGGCGAGCAGTACTTC